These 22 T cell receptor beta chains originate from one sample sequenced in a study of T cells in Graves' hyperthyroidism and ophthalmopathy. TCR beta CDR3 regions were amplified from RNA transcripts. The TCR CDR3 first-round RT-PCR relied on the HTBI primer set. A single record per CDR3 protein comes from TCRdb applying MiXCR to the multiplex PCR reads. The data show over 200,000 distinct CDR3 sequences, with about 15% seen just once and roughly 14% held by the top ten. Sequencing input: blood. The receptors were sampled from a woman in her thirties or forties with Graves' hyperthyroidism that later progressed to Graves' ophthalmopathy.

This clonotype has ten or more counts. CDR3 in amino acids: CASSINFAGQQFF. CDR3 coding DNA: TGTGCCAGTAGTATAAATTTTGCGGGCCAGCAGTTCTTC. This chain links TRBV19 with TRBJ2-1, with D possibly being TRBD2 (5 bases). CDR1 and CDR2 from the germline V gene are LNHDA and SQIVND (reference sequence). CDR3 length: 13 amino acids. V lost 2 bases and J lost 11, with 13 bases in between.

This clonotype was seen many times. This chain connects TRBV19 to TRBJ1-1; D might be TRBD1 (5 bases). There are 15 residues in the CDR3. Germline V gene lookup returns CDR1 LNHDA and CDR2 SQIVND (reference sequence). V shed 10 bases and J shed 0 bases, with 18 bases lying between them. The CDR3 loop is CATAPKTAMNTEAFF. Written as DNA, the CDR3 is TGTGCCACCGCCCCTAAGACAGCTATGAACACTGAAGCTTTCTTT.

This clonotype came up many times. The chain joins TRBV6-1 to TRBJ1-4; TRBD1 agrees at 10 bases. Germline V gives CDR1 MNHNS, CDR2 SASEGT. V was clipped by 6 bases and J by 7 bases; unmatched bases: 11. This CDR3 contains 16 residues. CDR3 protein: CASSRHNRDRGEKLFF. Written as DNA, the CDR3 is TGTGCCAGCAGCAGACATAACAGGGACAGGGGTGAAAAACTGTTTTTT.

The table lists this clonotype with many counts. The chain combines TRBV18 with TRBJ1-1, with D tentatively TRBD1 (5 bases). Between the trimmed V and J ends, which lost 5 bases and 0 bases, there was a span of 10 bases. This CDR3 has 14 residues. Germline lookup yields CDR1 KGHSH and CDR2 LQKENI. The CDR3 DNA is TGTGCCAGCTCAACCGGGACCGTGAACACTGAAGCTTTCTTT. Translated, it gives CASSTGTVNTEAFF.

CDR3 DNA sequence: TGTGCCAGCAGAAGTGGCTCTGGGGCCAACGTCCTGACTTTC. This encodes CASRSGSGANVLTF. The chain is built from TRBV5-4 and TRBJ2-6; the D is unclear. This CDR3 region has 14 residues. Trimming left V 5 bases short and J 0 bases short, with 6 bases between. The germline gives CDR1 SGHNT, CDR2 YYREEE (reference sequence).

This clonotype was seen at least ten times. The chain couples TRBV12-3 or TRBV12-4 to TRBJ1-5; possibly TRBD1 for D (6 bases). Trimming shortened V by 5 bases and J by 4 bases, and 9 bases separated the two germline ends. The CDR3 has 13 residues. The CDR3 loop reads CASSRTGNQPQHF. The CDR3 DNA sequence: TGTGCCAGCAGTCGCACAGGGAATCAGCCCCAGCATTTT.

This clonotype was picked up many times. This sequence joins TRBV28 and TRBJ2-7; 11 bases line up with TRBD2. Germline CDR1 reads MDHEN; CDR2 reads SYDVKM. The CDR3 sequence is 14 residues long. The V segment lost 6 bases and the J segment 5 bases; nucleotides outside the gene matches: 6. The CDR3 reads CASSLTSGSHEQYF. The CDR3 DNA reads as TGTGCCAGCAGCCTAACTAGCGGGAGCCACGAGCAGTACTTC.

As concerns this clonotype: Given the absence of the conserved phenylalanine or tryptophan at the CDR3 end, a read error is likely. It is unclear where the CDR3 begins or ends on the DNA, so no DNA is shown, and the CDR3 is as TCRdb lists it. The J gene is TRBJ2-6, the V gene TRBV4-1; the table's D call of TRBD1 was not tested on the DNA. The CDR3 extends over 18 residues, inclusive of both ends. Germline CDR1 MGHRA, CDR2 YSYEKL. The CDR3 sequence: CASSQVLRRGSGANVLTS.

The CDR3 nucleotides read TGTGCCAGCAGTTCGGACAGGAATCAGCCCCAGCATTTT. Its protein product is CASSSDRNQPQHF. The V and J genes are TRBV12-3 or TRBV12-4 and TRBJ1-5; 7 bases map to TRBD1. Germline trimming cut 4 bases from V and 4 bases from J; bases unmatched to any gene: 1. The CDR3 loop spans 13 amino acids.

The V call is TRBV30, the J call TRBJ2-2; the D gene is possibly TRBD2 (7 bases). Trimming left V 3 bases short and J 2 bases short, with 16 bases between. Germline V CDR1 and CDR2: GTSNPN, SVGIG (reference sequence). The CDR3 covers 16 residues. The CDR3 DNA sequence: TGTGCCTGGAGAGGGAGGGGGAGGATTAACACCGGGGAGCTGTTTTTT. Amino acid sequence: CAWRGRGRINTGELFF.

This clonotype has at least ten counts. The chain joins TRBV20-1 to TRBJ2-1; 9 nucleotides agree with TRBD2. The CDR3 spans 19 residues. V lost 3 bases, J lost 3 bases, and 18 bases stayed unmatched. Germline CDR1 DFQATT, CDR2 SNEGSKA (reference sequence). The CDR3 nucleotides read TGCAGTGCTAGGTGGCTCGCTAGCGGGATGACGTTCCTCTACAATGAGCAGTTCTTC. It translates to CSARWLASGMTFLYNEQFF.

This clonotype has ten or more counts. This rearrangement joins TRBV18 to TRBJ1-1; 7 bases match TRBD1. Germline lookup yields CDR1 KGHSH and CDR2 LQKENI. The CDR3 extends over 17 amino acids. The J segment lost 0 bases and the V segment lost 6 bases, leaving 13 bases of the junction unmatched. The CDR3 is CASSRQGNFLMNTEAFF. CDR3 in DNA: TGTGCCAGCTCGCGACAGGGTAACTTCCTCATGAACACTGAAGCTTTCTTT.

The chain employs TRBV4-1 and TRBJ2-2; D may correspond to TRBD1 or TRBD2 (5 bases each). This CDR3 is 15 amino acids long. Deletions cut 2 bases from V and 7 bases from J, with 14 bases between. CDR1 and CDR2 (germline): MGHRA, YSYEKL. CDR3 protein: CASSQRGVSNGELFF. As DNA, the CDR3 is TGCGCCAGCAGCCAAAGAGGGGTTTCCAACGGGGAGCTGTTTTTT.

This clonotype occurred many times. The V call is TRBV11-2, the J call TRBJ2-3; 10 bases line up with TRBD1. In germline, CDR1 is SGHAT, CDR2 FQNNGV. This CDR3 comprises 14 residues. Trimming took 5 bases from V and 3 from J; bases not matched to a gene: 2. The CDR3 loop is CASSRDRGTDTQYF. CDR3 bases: TGTGCCAGCAGCCGGGACAGGGGAACAGATACGCAGTATTTT.

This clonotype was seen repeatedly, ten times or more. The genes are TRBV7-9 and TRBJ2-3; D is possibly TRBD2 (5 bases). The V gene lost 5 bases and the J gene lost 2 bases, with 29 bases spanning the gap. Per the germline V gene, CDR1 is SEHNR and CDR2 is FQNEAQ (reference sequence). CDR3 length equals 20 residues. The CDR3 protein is CASSRNRIREERNPTDTQYF. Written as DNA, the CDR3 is TGTGCCAGCAGCAGAAACCGTATCCGGGAAGAACGAAACCCCACAGATACGCAGTATTTT.

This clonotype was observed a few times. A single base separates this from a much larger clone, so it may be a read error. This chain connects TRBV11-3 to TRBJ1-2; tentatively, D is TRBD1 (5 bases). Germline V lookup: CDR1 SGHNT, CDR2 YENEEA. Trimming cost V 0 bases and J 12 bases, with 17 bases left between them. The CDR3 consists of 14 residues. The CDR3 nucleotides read TGTGCCAGCAGCTTAGATCCGGGGGGAAGAGGCCACACCTTC. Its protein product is CASSLDPGGRGHTF.

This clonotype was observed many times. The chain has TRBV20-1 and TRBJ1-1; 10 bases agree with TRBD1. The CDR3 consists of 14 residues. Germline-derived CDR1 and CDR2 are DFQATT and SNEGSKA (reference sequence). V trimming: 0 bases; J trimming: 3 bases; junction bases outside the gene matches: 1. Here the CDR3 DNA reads TGCAGTGCTAGAGATGGGACAGGGGACACTGAAGCTTTCTTT. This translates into CSARDGTGDTEAFF.

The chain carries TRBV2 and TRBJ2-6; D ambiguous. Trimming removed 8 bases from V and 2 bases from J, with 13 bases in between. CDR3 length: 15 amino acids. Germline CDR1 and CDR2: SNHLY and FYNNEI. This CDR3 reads CASGQPKAGANVLTF. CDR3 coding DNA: TGTGCCAGCGGTCAGCCTAAAGCTGGGGCCAACGTCCTGACTTTC.

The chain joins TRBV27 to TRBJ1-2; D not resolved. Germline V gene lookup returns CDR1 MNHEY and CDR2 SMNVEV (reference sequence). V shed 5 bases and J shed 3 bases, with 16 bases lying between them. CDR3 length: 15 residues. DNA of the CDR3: TGTGCCAGCAGTGTTTCGGGTTTCTCTTACTATGGCTACACCTTC. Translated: CASSVSGFSYYGYTF.

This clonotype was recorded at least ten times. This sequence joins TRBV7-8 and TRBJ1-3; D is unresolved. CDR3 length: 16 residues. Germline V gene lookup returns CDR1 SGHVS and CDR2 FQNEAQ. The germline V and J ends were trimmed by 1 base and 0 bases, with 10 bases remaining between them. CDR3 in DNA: TGTGCCAGCAGCTTAGAGTTTCGGTACTCTGGAAACACCATATATTTT. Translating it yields CASSLEFRYSGNTIYF.

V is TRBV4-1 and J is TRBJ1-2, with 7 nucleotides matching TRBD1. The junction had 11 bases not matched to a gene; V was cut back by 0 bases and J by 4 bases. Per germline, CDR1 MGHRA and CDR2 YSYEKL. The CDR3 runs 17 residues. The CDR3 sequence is CASSQEAGQNRGYGYTF. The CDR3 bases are TGCGCCAGCAGCCAAGAAGCCGGACAGAACAGGGGCTATGGCTACACCTTC.

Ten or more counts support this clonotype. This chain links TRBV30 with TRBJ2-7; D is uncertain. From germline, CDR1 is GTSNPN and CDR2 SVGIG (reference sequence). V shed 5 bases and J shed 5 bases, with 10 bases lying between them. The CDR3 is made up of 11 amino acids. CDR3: CAWGSSDEQYF. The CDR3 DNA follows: TGTGCCTGGGGTTCCTCGGACGAGCAGTACTTC.